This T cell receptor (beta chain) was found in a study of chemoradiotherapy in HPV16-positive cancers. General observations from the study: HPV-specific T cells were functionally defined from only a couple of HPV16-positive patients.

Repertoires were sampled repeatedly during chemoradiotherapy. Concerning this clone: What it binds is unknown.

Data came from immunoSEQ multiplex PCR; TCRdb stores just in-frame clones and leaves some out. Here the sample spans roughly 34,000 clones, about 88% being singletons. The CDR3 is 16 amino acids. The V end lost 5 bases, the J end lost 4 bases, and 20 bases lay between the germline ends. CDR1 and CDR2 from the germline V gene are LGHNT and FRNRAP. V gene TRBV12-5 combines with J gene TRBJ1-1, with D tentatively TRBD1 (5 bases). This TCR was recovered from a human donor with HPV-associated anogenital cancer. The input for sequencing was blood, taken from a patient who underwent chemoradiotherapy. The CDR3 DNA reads TGTGCTAGTGGTCCCCCAGGGAATTTTAAGGGCACTGAAGCTTTCTTT. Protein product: CASGPPGNFKGTEAFF.